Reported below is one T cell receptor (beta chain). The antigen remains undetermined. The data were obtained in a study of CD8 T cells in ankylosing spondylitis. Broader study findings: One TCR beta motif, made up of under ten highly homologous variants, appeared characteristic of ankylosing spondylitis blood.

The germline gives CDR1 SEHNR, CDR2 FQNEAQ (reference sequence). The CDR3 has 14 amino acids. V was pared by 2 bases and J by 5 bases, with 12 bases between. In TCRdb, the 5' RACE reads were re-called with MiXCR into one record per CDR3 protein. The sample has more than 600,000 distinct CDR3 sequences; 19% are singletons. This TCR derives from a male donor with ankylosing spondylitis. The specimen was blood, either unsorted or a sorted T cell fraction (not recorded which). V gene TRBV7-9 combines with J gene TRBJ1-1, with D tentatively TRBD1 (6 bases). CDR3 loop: CASSLLQGGTEAFF. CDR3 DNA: TGTGCCAGCAGCTTACTACAGGGAGGAACTGAAGCTTTCTTT.